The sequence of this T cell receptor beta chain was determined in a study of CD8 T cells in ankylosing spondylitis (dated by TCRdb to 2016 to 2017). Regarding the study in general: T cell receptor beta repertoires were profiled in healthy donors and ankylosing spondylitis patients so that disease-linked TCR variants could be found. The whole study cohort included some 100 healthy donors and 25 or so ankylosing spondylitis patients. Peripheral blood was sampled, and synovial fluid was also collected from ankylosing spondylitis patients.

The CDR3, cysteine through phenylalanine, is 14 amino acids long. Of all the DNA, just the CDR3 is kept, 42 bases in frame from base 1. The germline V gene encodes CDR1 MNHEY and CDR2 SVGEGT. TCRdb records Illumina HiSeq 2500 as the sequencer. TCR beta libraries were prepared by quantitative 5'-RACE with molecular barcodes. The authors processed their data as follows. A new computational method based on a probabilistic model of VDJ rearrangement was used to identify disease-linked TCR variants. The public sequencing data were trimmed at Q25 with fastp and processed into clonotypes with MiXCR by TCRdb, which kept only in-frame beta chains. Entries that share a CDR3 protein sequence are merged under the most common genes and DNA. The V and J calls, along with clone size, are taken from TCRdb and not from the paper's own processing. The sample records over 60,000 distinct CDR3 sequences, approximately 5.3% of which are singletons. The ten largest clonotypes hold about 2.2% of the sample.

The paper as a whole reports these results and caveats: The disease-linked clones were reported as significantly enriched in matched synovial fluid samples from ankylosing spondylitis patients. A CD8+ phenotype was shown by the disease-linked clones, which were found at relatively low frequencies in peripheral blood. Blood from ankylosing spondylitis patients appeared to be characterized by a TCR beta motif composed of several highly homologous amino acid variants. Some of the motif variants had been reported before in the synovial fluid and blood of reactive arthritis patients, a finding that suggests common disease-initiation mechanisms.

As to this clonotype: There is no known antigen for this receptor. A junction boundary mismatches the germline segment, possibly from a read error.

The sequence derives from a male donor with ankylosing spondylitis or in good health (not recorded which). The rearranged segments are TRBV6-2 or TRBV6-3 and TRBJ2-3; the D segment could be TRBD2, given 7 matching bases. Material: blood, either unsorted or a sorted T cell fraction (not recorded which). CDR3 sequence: CASRPGGSKDTQYF. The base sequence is TGTGCCAGCAGGCCGGGGGGCAGCAAAGATACGCAGTATTTT.